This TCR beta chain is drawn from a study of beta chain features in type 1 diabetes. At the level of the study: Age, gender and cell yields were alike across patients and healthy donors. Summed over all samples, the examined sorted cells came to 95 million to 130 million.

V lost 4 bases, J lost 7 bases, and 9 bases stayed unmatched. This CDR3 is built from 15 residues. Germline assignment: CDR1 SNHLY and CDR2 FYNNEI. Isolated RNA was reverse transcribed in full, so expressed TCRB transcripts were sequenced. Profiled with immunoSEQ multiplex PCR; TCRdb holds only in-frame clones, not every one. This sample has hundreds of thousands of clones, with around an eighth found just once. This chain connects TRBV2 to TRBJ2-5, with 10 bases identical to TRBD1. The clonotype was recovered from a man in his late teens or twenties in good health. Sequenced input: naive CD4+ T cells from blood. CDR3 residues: CASSVQDRGAGTQYF. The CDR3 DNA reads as TGTGCCAGCAGTGTCCAGGACAGGGGGGCAGGGACCCAGTACTTC.